Each of the 6 T cell receptor beta chains below was sequenced from the same sample in a study of coeliac disease. Here immunoSEQ multiplex PCR was the method, and the copy in TCRdb shows in-frame clones only, minus some. Among some 3,300 clones listed, roughly half were seen once. Sequenced input: intraepithelial lymphocytes from the gut. The receptors were gathered from a woman aged 65 to 85 with celiac disease.

The chain joins TRBV7-6 to TRBJ1-1; 8 bases map to TRBD1. The junction had 15 bases not matched to a gene; V was cut back by 5 bases and J by 7 bases. The CDR3 is made up of 16 amino acids. Germline lookup yields CDR1 SGHVS and CDR2 FNYEAQ. As DNA, the CDR3 is TGTGCCAGCAGCACCGACAGGGGCAACGGACAGGGTGAAGCTTTCTTT. Protein sequence: CASSTDRGNGQGEAFF.

This chain joins TRBV25-1 and TRBJ2-5; the D is unclear. The CDR3 loop spans 11 amino acids. CDR1 MGHDK and CDR2 SYGVNS come from the germline V gene. V was pared by 8 bases and J by 5 bases, with 9 bases between. This CDR3 reads CASAYGETQYF. The CDR3 DNA sequence: TGTGCCAGCGCCTACGGGGAGACCCAGTACTTC.

The J gene is TRBJ2-7, the V gene TRBV5-6; D ambiguous. V lost 2 bases, J lost 0 bases, and 15 bases lay in between. The length of the CDR3 is 16 residues. The V gene's germline CDR1 is SGHDT and CDR2 YYEEEE. This CDR3 is CASSFLRRRSSYEQYF. The CDR3 DNA reads as TGTGCCAGCAGCTTCCTGCGTCGTAGGAGCTCCTACGAGCAGTACTTC.

The chain couples TRBV13 to TRBJ1-1; unclear D gene. Germline V lookup: CDR1 PRHDT, CDR2 FYEKMQ (reference sequence). There are 12 residues in the CDR3. V was pared by 2 bases and J by 7 bases, with 8 bases between. The CDR3 reads CASSLYPGEAFF. Written as DNA, the CDR3 is TGTGCCAGCAGCTTATATCCCGGTGAAGCTTTCTTT.

The J gene is TRBJ2-3, the V gene TRBV28, with D tentatively TRBD1 (6 bases). The CDR3 has 14 amino acids. Germline V CDR1 and CDR2: MDHEN, SYDVKM. V was cut by 2 bases and J by 3 bases, with 9 bases left in between. The CDR3 DNA reads as TGTGCCAGCAGTTTACGGACAGAAACAGATACGCAGTATTTT. Amino acids: CASSLRTETDTQYF.

The chain recombines TRBV5-1 with TRBJ2-3; the D is unclear. V was cut by 2 bases and J by 1 base, with 8 bases left in between. Germline assignment: CDR1 SGHRS and CDR2 YFSETQ. This CDR3 spans 14 amino acids. The CDR3 is CASSFSLGTDTQYF. DNA of the CDR3: TGCGCCAGCAGCTTCTCCCTCGGCACAGATACGCAGTATTTT.